The rows below give T cell receptor beta chains drawn from one sample of a study of blood T cell repertoires in COVID-19. The data were produced by immunoSEQ multiplex PCR, yet TCRdb's version contains in-frame clones alone and is incomplete. The table has under 45,000 clones, over 75% seen once. The sequenced material came from peripheral blood. The source of these receptors is a man aged 65-85 years with COVID-19, enrolled during active disease. The CDR3 runs from the conserved cysteine through the conserved F or W. A D gene is named only where the DNA matches it firmly. Size is stated for part of the rows, as once, few or many counts, or as a class when the clone is expanded.

d_gene	v_gene	abundance	j_gene	CDR3nt	CDR3aa
TRBD1	TRBV11-2	-	TRBJ2-1	TGTGCCACCTCCTTAAGCCCAGGGACAGTGGACAATGAGCAGTTCTTC	CATSLSPGTVDNEQFF
-	TRBV5-6	-	TRBJ1-2	TGTGCCAGCAGCTTGGGACAGGCCAACTATGGCTACACCTTC	CASSLGQANYGYTF
-	TRBV11-3	once	TRBJ1-4	TGTGCCAGCAGCCGAAACGGTGAAAAACTGTTTTTT	CASSRNGEKLFF
TRBD2	TRBV5-5	-	TRBJ2-2	TGTGCCAGCAGCTTGGTTTTAGCGGGGAACACCGGGGAGCTGTTTTTT	CASSLVLAGNTGELFF
TRBD1	TRBV9	-	TRBJ2-3	TGTGCCAGCAGCGCACGACAGGGAGAGTCGGTAGATACGCAGTATTTT	CASSARQGESVDTQYF
-	TRBV4-2	once	TRBJ1-6	TGTGCCAGCAGCCAAGACCCAGGGTACGGTAATTCACCCCTCCACTTT	CASSQDPGYGNSPLHF
-	TRBV27	-	TRBJ1-6	TGTGCCAGCACCCCTGGCCTTACTTCACCCCTCCACTTT	CASTPGLTSPLHF
-	TRBV18	-	TRBJ1-1	TGTGCCAGCTCACGGGACTCCGGAGATCCTGAAGCTTTCTTT	CASSRDSGDPEAFF
TRBD2	TRBV3-1/TRBV3-2	-	TRBJ2-5	TGTGCCAGCAGCCAGGCTAGACAGGGAGGACTAGCGGGAGAGGGAGAGACCCAGTACTTC	CASSQARQGGLAGEGETQYF
-	TRBV21-1	-	TRBJ2-2	TGTGCCAGCAGCAAAGATCTCAGCGGGAGGGTAGCTTTGGCCGGGGAGCTGTTTTTT	CASSKDLSGRVALAGELFF
-	TRBV10-3	-	TRBJ1-1	TGTGCCATCAGTGCCTTGACAGAATTCGAAGCTTTCTTT	CAISALTEFEAFF
TRBD1	TRBV7-2	-	TRBJ1-2	TGTGCCAGCACCCCTGACAGGGCGTACTATGGCTACACCTTC	CASTPDRAYYGYTF
TRBD2	TRBV28	once	TRBJ2-3	TGTGCCAGCAGAAACGGACTAGCGGGAGGCTGGGATACGCAGTATTTT	CASRNGLAGGWDTQYF
TRBD1	TRBV7-2	-	TRBJ1-1	TGTGCCAGCAGCCCTAGACAGGGCTCGAACACTGAAGCTTTCTTT	CASSPRQGSNTEAFF
-	TRBV28	-	TRBJ1-1	TGTGCCAGCAGTACGTGGACAGACAACACTGAAGCTTTCTTT	CASSTWTDNTEAFF
TRBD1	TRBV10-2	-	TRBJ1-1	TGCGCCAGCAATGGCGGGACAGGGAGGTCTGAAGCTTTCTTT	CASNGGTGRSEAFF
TRBD1	TRBV15	few	TRBJ1-1	TGTGCCACCAGTCCGACTCCGGGACAGACGAACACTGAAGCTTTCTTT	CATSPTPGQTNTEAFF
TRBD1	TRBV7-2	-	TRBJ2-7	TGTGCCAGCAGCTTTGGACAGGGACCCTACGAGCAGTACTTC	CASSFGQGPYEQYF
TRBD2	TRBV7-7	few	TRBJ2-2	TGTGCTAGCAGCCCTGACCTAGCGGATTCGAACACCGGGGAGCTGTTTTTT	CASSPDLADSNTGELFF
-	TRBV11-2	-	TRBJ1-1	TGTGCCAGCAGCTTAGCTTGGGGCCGCACTGAAGCTTTCTTT	CASSLAWGRTEAFF
-	TRBV5-1	-	TRBJ2-1	TGCGCCAGCAGCAGAGGGAAAAATGAGCAGTTCTTC	CASSRGKNEQFF
-	TRBV9	-	TRBJ2-5	TGTGCCAGCAGCGTAGATTTAGGAGGTTGGGAGACCCAGTACTTC	CASSVDLGGWETQYF
TRBD2	TRBV27	-	TRBJ2-1	TGTGCCAGCAGTTTAGGGTCTAGCGGGAACAATGAGCAGTTCTTC	CASSLGSSGNNEQFF
TRBD1	TRBV11-2	-	TRBJ1-2	TGTGCCAGCAGGTCGACAGGGGGTGCCTATGGCTACACCTTC	CASRSTGGAYGYTF